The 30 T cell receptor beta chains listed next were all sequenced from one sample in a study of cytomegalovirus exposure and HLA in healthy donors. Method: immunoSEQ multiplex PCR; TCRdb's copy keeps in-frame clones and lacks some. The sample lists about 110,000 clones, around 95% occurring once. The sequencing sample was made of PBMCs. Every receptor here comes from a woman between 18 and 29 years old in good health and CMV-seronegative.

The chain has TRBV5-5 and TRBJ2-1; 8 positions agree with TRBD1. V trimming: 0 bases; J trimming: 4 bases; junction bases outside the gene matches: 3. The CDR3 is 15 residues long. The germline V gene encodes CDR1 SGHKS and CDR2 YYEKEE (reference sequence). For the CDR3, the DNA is TGTGCCAGCAGCTTGGAGGACAGGGTGTACAATGAGCAGTTCTTC. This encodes CASSLEDRVYNEQFF.

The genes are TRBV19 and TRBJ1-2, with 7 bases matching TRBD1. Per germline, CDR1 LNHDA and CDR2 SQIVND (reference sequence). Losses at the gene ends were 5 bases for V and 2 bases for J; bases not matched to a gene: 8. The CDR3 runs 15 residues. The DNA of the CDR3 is TGTGCCAGTAGTCCCTCCCCGACAGGGAACTATGGCTACACCTTC. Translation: CASSPSPTGNYGYTF.

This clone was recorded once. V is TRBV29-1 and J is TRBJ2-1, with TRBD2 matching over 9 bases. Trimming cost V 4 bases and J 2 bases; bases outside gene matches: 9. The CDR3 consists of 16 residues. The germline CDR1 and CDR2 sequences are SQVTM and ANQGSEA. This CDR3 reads CSVAVTQRGAYNEQFF. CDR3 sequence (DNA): TGCAGCGTTGCCGTAACTCAGCGGGGGGCCTACAATGAGCAGTTCTTC.

DNA for the CDR3: TGTGCCATCAGTGAGGGAGACAATGAGCAGTTCTTC. This encodes CAISEGDNEQFF. V is TRBV10-3 and J is TRBJ2-1; D gene ambiguous. This CDR3 comprises 12 residues. Trimming took off 2 bases at V and 5 bases at J, with 4 bases between the two ends. CDR1 ENHRY and CDR2 SYGVKD come from the germline V gene.

The CDR3, as DNA: TGCGCCAGCAGCCCGGGACCCCGGGGGGTGAACACCGGGGAGCTGTTTTTT. Its protein product is CASSPGPRGVNTGELFF. The chain employs TRBV4-1 and TRBJ2-2, with 7 bases aligning to TRBD2. CDR3 length: 17 amino acids. Germline lookup yields CDR1 MGHRA and CDR2 YSYEKL. V was clipped by 4 bases and J by 1 base; unmatched bases: 9.

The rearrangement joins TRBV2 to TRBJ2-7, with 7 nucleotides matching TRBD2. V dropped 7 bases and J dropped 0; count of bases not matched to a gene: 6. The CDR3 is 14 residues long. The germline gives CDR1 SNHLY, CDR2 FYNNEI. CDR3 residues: CASKFGGNSYEQYF. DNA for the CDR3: TGTGCCAGCAAATTCGGGGGGAACTCCTACGAGCAGTACTTC.

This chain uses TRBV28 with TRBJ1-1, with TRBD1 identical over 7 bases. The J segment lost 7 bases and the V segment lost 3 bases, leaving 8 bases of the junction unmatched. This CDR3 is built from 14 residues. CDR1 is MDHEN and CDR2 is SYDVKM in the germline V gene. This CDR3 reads CASSLTGSLSEAFF. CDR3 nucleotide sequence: TGTGCCAGCAGTTTGACAGGGAGTTTAAGTGAAGCTTTCTTT.

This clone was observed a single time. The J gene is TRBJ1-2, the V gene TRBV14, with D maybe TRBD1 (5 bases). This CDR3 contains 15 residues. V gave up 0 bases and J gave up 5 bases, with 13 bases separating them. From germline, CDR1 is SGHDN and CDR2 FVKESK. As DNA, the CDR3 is TGTGCCAGCAGCCAAGAATTCGGGGGACGGTATGGCTACACCTTC. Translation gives CASSQEFGGRYGYTF.

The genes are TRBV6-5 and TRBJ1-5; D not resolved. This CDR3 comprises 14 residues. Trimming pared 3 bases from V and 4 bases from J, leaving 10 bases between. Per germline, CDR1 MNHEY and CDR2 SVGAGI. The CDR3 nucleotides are TGTGCCAGCAGTTATGGTAGGACTAATCAGCCCCAGCATTTT. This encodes CASSYGRTNQPQHF.

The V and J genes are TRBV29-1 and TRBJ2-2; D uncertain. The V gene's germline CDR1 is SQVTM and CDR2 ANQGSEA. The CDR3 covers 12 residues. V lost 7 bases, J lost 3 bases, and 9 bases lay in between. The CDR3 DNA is TGCAGCGGTCACCGAGACACCGGGGAGCTGTTTTTT. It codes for CSGHRDTGELFF.

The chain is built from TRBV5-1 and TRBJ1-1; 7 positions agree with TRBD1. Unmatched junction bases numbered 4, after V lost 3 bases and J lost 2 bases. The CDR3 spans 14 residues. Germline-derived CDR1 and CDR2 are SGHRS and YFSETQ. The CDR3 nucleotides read TGCGCCAGCAGCTCTTACAGGGGCAACACTGAAGCTTTCTTT. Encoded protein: CASSSYRGNTEAFF.

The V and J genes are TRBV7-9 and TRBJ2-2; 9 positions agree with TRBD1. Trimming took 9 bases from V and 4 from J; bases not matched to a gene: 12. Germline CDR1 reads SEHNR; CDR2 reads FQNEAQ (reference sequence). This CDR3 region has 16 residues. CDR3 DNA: TGTGCCAGTAATCGGGGACAGGGCCGAGGCACCGGGGAGCTGTTTTTT. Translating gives CASNRGQGRGTGELFF. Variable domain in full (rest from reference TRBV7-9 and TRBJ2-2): DTGVSQNPRHKITKRGQNVTFRCDPISEHNRLYWYRQTLGQGPEFLTYFQNEAQLEKSRLLSDRFSAERPKGSFSTLEIQRTEQGDSAMYLCASNRGQGRGTGELFFGEGSRLTVL.

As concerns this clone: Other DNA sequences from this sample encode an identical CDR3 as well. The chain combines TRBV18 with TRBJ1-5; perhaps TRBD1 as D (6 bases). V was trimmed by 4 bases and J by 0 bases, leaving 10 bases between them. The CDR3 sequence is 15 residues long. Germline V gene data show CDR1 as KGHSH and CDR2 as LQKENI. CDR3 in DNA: TGTGCCAGCTCACGGACAGAAAATAGCAATCAGCCCCAGCATTTT. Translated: CASSRTENSNQPQHF.

The CDR3 here is CASSLGRGRGETQYF. DNA for the CDR3: TGTGCCAGCAGTTTAGGGCGAGGGAGGGGTGAGACCCAGTACTTC. The chain has TRBV28 and TRBJ2-5, with 7 bases fitting TRBD2. Germline V gene data show CDR1 as MDHEN and CDR2 as SYDVKM. J gave up 5 bases and V 2 bases, and 8 bases lay outside the gene matches. This CDR3 has 15 amino acids.

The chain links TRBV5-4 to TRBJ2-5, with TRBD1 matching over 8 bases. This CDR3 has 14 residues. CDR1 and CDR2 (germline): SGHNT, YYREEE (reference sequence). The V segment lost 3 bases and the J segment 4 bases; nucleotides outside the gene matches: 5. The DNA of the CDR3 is TGTGCCAGCAGCTCGACAGGGGAGATAGAGACCCAGTACTTC. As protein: CASSSTGEIETQYF.

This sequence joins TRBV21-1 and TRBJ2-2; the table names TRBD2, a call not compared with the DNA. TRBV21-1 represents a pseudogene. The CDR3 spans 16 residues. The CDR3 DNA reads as TGTGCCAGCAGCAAAGGGCCAGCTAGATACACCGGGGAGCTGTTTTTT. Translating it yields CASSKGPARYTGELFF.

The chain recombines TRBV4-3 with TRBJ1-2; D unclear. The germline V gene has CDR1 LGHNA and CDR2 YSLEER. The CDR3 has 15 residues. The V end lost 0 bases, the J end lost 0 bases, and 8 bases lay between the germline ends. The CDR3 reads CASSQESSANYGYTF. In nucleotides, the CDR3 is TGCGCCAGCAGCCAAGAATCGTCGGCTAACTATGGCTACACCTTC.

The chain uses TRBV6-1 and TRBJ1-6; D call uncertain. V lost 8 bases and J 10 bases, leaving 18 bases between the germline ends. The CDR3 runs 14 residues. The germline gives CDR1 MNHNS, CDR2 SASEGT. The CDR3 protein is CASSEASRISPLHF. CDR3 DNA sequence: TGTGCCAGCTCGGAGGCGTCCCGTATCTCACCCCTCCACTTT.

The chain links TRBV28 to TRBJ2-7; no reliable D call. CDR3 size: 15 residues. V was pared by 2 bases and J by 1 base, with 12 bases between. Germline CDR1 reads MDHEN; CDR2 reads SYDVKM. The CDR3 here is CASSLTLGQSYEQYF. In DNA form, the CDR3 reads TGTGCCAGCAGTTTAACTCTGGGCCAGTCCTACGAGCAGTACTTC.

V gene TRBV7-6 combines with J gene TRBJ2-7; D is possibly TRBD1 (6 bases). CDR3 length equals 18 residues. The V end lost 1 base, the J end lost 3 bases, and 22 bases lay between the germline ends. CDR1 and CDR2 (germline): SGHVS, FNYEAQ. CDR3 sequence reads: CASSLDTTGPSTIYEQYF. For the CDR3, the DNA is TGTGCCAGCAGCTTAGATACCACAGGGCCCTCTACGATCTACGAGCAGTACTTC.

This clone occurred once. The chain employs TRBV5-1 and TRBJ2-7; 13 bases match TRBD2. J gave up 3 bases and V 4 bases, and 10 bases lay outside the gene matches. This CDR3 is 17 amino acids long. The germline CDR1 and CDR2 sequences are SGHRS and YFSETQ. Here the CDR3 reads CASSQGLAGALNYEQYF. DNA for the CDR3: TGCGCCAGCAGCCAAGGACTAGCGGGGGCCCTAAACTACGAGCAGTACTTC.

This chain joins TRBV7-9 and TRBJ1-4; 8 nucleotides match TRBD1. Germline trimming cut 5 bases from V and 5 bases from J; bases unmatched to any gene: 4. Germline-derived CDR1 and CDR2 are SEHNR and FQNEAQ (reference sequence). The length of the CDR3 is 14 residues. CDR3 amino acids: CASSPGGGNEKLFF. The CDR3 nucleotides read TGTGCCAGCAGCCCAGGGGGCGGGAATGAAAAACTGTTTTTT.

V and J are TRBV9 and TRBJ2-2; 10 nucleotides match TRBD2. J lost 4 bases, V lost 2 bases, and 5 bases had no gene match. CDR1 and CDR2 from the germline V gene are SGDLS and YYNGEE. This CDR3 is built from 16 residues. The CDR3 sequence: CASSVTERGGTGELFF. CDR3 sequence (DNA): TGTGCCAGCAGCGTTACGGAGCGGGGGGGCACCGGGGAGCTGTTTTTT.

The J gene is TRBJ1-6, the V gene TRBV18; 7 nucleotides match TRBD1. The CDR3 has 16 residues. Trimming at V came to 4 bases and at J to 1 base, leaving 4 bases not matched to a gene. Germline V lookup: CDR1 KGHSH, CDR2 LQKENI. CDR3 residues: CASSLDRFSYNSPLHF. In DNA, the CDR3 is TGTGCCAGCTCACTGGACAGGTTTTCCTATAATTCACCCCTCCACTTT.

The CDR3 spells CASSMRRRNEQFF. CDR3 DNA: TGTGCCAGTAGTATGCGGCGACGGAATGAGCAGTTCTTC. The chain employs TRBV19 and TRBJ2-1, with D uncertain. Germline assignment: CDR1 LNHDA and CDR2 SQIVND (reference sequence). Trimming left V 3 bases short and J 7 bases short, with 10 bases between. The CDR3 runs to 13 residues.

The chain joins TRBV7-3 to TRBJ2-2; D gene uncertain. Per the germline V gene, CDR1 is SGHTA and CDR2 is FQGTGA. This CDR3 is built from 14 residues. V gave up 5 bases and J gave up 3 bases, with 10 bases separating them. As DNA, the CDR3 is TGTGCCAGCAGCCAAGACTGGGACACCGGGGAGCTGTTTTTT. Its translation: CASSQDWDTGELFF.

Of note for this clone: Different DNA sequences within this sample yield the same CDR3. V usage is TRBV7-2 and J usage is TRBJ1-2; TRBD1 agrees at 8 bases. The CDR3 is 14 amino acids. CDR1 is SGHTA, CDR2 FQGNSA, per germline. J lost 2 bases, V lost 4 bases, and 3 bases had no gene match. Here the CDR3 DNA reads TGTGCCAGCAGCTCACGACAGGGGAACTATGGCTACACCTTC. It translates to CASSSRQGNYGYTF.

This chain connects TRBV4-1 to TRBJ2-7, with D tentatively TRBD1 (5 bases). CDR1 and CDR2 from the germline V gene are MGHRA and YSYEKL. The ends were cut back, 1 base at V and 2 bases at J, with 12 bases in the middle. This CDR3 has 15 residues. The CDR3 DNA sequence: TGCGCCAGCAGCCAAGTCCAGGGTTCCACCTACGAGCAGTACTTC. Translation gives CASSQVQGSTYEQYF.

CDR3 sequence: CASSLWAGGQTQYF. The DNA of the CDR3 is TGTGCCAGCAGCCTATGGGCCGGGGGTCAGACCCAGTACTTC. The V call is TRBV5-6, the J call TRBJ2-5; TRBD2 might be the D (6 bases). CDR3 length: 14 amino acids. V was pared by 4 bases and J by 6 bases, with 16 bases between. Germline values: CDR1 SGHDT, CDR2 YYEEEE. Looking up the rest from reference TRBV5-6 and TRBJ2-5 gives the full variable domain: DAGVTQSPTHLIKTRGQQVTLRCSPKSGHDTVSWYQQALGQGPQFIFQYYEEEERQRGNFPDRFSGHQFPNYSSELNVNALLLGDSALYLCASSLWAGGQTQYFGPGTRLLVL.

The CDR3 DNA reads TGCGCCAGCAGCCCTTACGAGCAGTACTTC. It specifies CASSPYEQYF. The chain couples TRBV4-3 to TRBJ2-7, with D hard to call. Germline V gene data show CDR1 as LGHNA and CDR2 as YSLEER. The length of the CDR3 is 10 residues. V lost 4 bases, J lost 4 bases, and 2 bases lay in between.